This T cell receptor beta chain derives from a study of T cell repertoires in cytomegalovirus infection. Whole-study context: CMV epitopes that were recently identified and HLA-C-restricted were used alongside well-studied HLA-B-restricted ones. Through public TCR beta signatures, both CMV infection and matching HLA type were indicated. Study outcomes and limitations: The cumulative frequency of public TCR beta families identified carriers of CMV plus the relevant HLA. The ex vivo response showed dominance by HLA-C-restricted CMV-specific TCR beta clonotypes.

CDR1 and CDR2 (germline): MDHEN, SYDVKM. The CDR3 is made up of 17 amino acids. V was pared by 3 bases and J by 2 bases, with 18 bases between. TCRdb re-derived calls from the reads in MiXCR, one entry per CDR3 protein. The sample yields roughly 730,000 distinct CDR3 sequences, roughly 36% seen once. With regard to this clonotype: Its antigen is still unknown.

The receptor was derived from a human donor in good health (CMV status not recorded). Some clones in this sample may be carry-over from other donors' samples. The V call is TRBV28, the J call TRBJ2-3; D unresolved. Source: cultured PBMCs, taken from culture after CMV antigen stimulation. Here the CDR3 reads CASSFITGQAYTDTQYF. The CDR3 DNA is TGTGCCAGCAGTTTTATTACTGGGCAGGCCTACACAGATACGCAGTATTTT.